The 26 T cell receptor beta chains given below trace back to one sample, sequenced in a study of Ad26.COV2.S vaccination and SARS-CoV-2 variants. Treatment noted: 15 to 20 received Ad26.COV2.S at low or high dose, single or two shots; roughly five received placebo; per-sample allocation not given. Day 63 after the first injection of vaccine or placebo was the sampling time. TCRdb's copy holds only in-frame clones and misses some; the assay was immunoSEQ multiplex PCR. The sample holds about 480,000 clones, 70% to 90% seen once. This specimen consisted of peripheral blood, obtained in a trial of Ad26.COV2.S vaccine versus placebo. The receptors were sampled from a person between 18 and 60 years old who received the Ad26.COV2.S COVID-19 vaccine or a placebo.

This clone was counted a single time. The J gene is TRBJ1-2, the V gene TRBV3-1 (or the pseudogene TRBV3-2); D is possibly TRBD1 (5 bases). The germline V and J ends were trimmed by 0 bases and 3 bases, with 14 bases remaining between them. The CDR3 runs to 16 residues. CDR1 LGHDT and CDR2 YNNKEL come from the germline V gene (reference sequence). The CDR3 DNA is TGTGCCAGCAGCCAAGAAAATTCACGGGACCACTATGGCTACACCTTC. It codes for CASSQENSRDHYGYTF.

V is TRBV7-9 and J is TRBJ2-5, with D perhaps matching TRBD1 (6 bases). V was cut by 5 bases and J by 14 bases, with 18 bases left in between. CDR1 and CDR2 from the germline V gene are SEHNR and FQNEAQ (reference sequence). CDR3 size: 12 residues. The CDR3 region has the DNA TGTGCCAGCAGCACTGGTGGACAGACCCCTTACTTC. Amino acids: CASSTGGQTPYF.

The V gene is TRBV7-6, the J gene TRBJ2-2; the D gene is possibly TRBD2 (5 bases). This CDR3 is built from 15 residues. Looked up from germline, CDR1 is SGHVS and CDR2 is FNYEAQ. Trimming cost V 1 base and J 6 bases, with 12 bases left between them. This CDR3 reads CASSLDGGKAGELFF. In DNA form, the CDR3 reads TGTGCCAGCAGCTTAGACGGAGGCAAGGCCGGGGAGCTGTTTTTT.

This chain connects TRBV6-2 or TRBV6-3 to TRBJ2-7, with D unresolved. There are 14 residues in the CDR3. V lost 2 bases and J lost 2, with 10 bases in between. Germline lookup yields CDR1 MNHEY and CDR2 SVGEGT. CDR3 in amino acids: CASSYVQVPYEQYF. CDR3 bases: TGTGCCAGCAGTTACGTGCAGGTTCCCTACGAGCAGTACTTC.

The V gene is TRBV30, the J gene TRBJ2-1; no clear D. CDR3 length: 13 residues. Per germline, CDR1 GTSNPN and CDR2 SVGIG (reference sequence). The V gene lost 0 bases and the J gene lost 5 bases, with 8 bases spanning the gap. The CDR3 DNA sequence: TGTGCCTGGAGTGTCGGGTCTAACAATGAGCAGTTCTTC. It codes for CAWSVGSNNEQFF.

The chain links TRBV29-1 to TRBJ1-1, with 10 bases that match TRBD1. This CDR3 has 14 residues. The V and J ends lost 3 bases and 6 bases, in that order; junction bases with no gene match: 7. Germline CDR1 and CDR2: SQVTM and ANQGSEA. The CDR3 DNA is TGCAGCGTTGACAGGACAGGGGGGGGCTCTGAAGCTTTCTTT. It encodes CSVDRTGGGSEAFF. The variable domain in full, completed from reference TRBV29-1 and TRBJ1-1, reads SAVISQKPSRDICQRGTSLTIQCQVDSQVTMMFWYRQQPGQSLTLIATANQGSEATYESGFVIDKFPISRPNLTFSTLTVSNMSPEDSSIYLCSVDRTGGGSEAFFGQGTRLTVV.

In nucleotides, the CDR3 is TGTGCCAGCAGTTACGGGGACGGTACTAGTGAAGCTTTCTTT. Its translation is CASSYGDGTSEAFF. The chain combines TRBV6-2 or TRBV6-3 with TRBJ1-1; the D gene is possibly TRBD1 (5 bases). CDR1 is MNHEY and CDR2 is SVGEGT in the germline V gene. This CDR3 has 14 residues. The V gene lost 2 bases and the J gene lost 7 bases, with 14 bases spanning the gap.

On this clone: Lacking the conserved final phenylalanine or tryptophan, this CDR3 likely reflects a read error. The DNA is omitted, as the CDR3 cannot be located on it reliably, and the CDR3 follows TCRdb's listing. This chain uses TRBV25-1 with TRBJ1-1; the listed D gene, TRBD1, was not tested against the DNA. In germline, CDR1 is MGHDK, CDR2 SYGVNS. Inclusive of both ends, the CDR3 amounts to 13 amino acids. CDR3 sequence reads: CASSSGRGGTLSL.

The chain combines TRBV7-2 with TRBJ2-2; D is tentatively TRBD1 or TRBD2 (6 bases each). Trimming shortened V by 4 bases and J by 5 bases, and 17 bases separated the two germline ends. Germline CDR1 SGHTA, CDR2 FQGNSA. There are 16 residues in the CDR3. The CDR3 here is CASSSPSGAGTGELFF. CDR3 DNA sequence: TGTGCCAGCAGCTCCCCGTCGGGGGCCGGGACCGGGGAGCTGTTTTTT.

This chain joins TRBV7-3 and TRBJ2-2, with D possibly TRBD1 on 6 matching bases. The CDR3 spans 15 residues. Trimming left V 5 bases short and J 5 bases short, with 15 bases between. CDR1 SGHTA and CDR2 FQGTGA come from the germline V gene. The CDR3 protein is CASSPDRTGTGELFF. In DNA, the CDR3 is TGTGCCAGCAGCCCGGACCGTACAGGGACCGGGGAGCTGTTTTTT.

CDR3 sequence: CASSPDRGGMNTEAFF. The CDR3 DNA is TGTGCCAGTAGTCCGGACAGGGGGGGGATGAACACTGAAGCTTTCTTT. The genes are TRBV19 and TRBJ1-1, with 10 bases fitting TRBD1. CDR1 is LNHDA, CDR2 SQIVND, per germline (reference sequence). The CDR3 is 16 residues long. Trimming removed 5 bases from V and 0 bases from J; junction bases left unmatched: 6.

This chain links TRBV18 with TRBJ1-6; 8 nucleotides line up with TRBD1. After removal of 3 bases from V and 10 bases from J, the junction contained 8 bases not matched to a gene. The CDR3 is 15 residues long. The V gene's germline CDR1 is KGHSH and CDR2 LQKENI. CDR3 nucleotides: TGTGCCAGCTCACCTGGCGACAGGGGTAGGTCACCCCTCCACTTT. Encoded protein: CASSPGDRGRSPLHF.

The V and J genes are TRBV6-5 and TRBJ2-7; D remains unclear. The CDR3 runs to 15 residues. V lost 5 bases and J 3 bases, leaving 17 bases between the germline ends. Germline V gene data show CDR1 as MNHEY and CDR2 as SVGAGI. The CDR3 DNA follows: TGTGCCAGCAGTCCCCTGAGTGGGATCGGCTACGAGCAGTACTTC. Translating gives CASSPLSGIGYEQYF.

The chain joins TRBV5-4 to TRBJ2-3, with TRBD2 matching 7 bases. The J segment lost 5 bases and the V segment lost 0 bases, leaving 6 bases of the junction unmatched. Germline V lookup: CDR1 SGHNT, CDR2 YYREEE (reference sequence). The length of the CDR3 is 15 residues. For the CDR3, the DNA is TGTGCCAGCAGCTTGGAGGGCGGGAGAGGAGATACGCAGTATTTT. Amino acids: CASSLEGGRGDTQYF.

The rearrangement joins TRBV5-6 to TRBJ2-7; tentative D call: TRBD2 (5 bases). The CDR3 has 14 amino acids. From germline, CDR1 is SGHDT and CDR2 YYEEEE. The V end lost 0 bases, the J end lost 12 bases, and 19 bases lay between the germline ends. The CDR3 sequence is CASSLDGDTDLTYF. DNA for the CDR3: TGTGCCAGCAGCTTGGACGGGGATACCGACCTGACGTACTTC.

The rearrangement joins TRBV4-1 to TRBJ2-2, with a tentative D call TRBD2 (6 bases). Trimming took off 7 bases at V and 7 bases at J, with 13 bases between the two ends. The CDR3 consists of 13 residues. CDR1 and CDR2 from the germline V gene are MGHRA and YSYEKL. The CDR3, as DNA: TGCGCCAGCAACCCGGGGGATCTCGGGGAGCTGTTTTTT. Its protein is CASNPGDLGELFF.

The V call is TRBV11-2, the J call TRBJ1-1; D is undetermined. The CDR3 consists of 13 residues. The V gene's germline CDR1 is SGHAT and CDR2 FQNNGV. Trimming stripped 0 bases from V and 1 base from J, with 3 bases between. CDR3 protein: CASSLDQNTEAFF. CDR3 sequence (DNA): TGTGCCAGCAGCTTAGATCAGAACACTGAAGCTTTCTTT.

The genes are TRBV18 and TRBJ1-1; tentatively, D is TRBD1 (6 bases). This CDR3 region has 15 residues. CDR1 is KGHSH and CDR2 is LQKENI in the germline V gene. Trimming stripped 3 bases from V and 0 bases from J, with 11 bases between. CDR3 bases: TGTGCCAGCTCACCGACTCGACAGGTGAACACTGAAGCTTTCTTT. Its translation is CASSPTRQVNTEAFF.

This clone has just one count. The J gene is TRBJ2-1, the V gene TRBV7-8; no firm D call. The germline V gene encodes CDR1 SGHVS and CDR2 FQNEAQ. This CDR3 has 13 residues. V lost 3 bases, J lost 3 bases, and 6 bases lay in between. CDR3 amino acids: CASSLDRYNEQFF. In DNA form, the CDR3 reads TGTGCCAGCAGCTTGGATCGCTACAATGAGCAGTTCTTC.

The chain carries TRBV5-4 and TRBJ2-5, with D unclear. Between the trimmed V and J ends, which lost 1 base and 5 bases, there was a span of 9 bases. This CDR3 contains 13 residues. Germline CDR1 SGHNT, CDR2 YYREEE (reference sequence). The CDR3 DNA reads TGTGCCAGCAGCTTGCCTACTCGCGAGACCCAGTACTTC. Translated, it gives CASSLPTRETQYF.

The chain has TRBV6-4 and TRBJ1-3; 7 nucleotides match TRBD1. This CDR3 region has 14 residues. Trimming removed 11 bases from V and 7 bases from J; junction bases left unmatched: 14. Germline CDR1 reads MRHNA; CDR2 reads SNTAGT. The CDR3 bases are TGTGCCCGCGGGAGGGGGGACAGAGAGAACACCATATATTTT. This gives the protein CARGRGDRENTIYF.

A few counts support this clone. The chain couples TRBV19 to TRBJ2-7; 7 nucleotides match TRBD1. The CDR3 contains 15 residues. The V and J ends lost 6 bases and 6 bases, in that order; junction bases with no gene match: 14. CDR1 and CDR2 from the germline V gene are LNHDA and SQIVND (reference sequence). CDR3 loop: CASRGADRVGSEQYF. The CDR3 nucleotides read TGTGCCAGTAGGGGGGCCGACAGGGTCGGGTCCGAGCAGTACTTC.

The chain has TRBV5-6 and TRBJ2-2; D remains unclear. V lost 2 bases and J lost 11, with 13 bases in between. CDR3 length: 13 residues. CDR1 and CDR2 from the germline V gene are SGHDT and YYEEEE. In nucleotides, the CDR3 is TGTGCCAGCAGCTTTGGGCAGAAGGGAGAGCTGTTTTTT. This encodes CASSFGQKGELFF.

V is TRBV9 and J is TRBJ2-2; possibly TRBD2 for D (6 bases). Trimming removed 1 base from V and 4 bases from J, with 20 bases in between. Germline values: CDR1 SGDLS, CDR2 YYNGEE. The CDR3 extends over 18 amino acids. This CDR3 is CASSVSSFSGAVTGELFF. DNA of the CDR3: TGTGCCAGCAGCGTATCCAGTTTTTCGGGAGCGGTCACCGGGGAGCTGTTTTTT.

With respect to this clone: This CDR3 is also generated by other DNA sequences in the sample. CDR3 DNA: TGTGCCAGCAGTGAAGGTTTAGGAGTCTCCTACGAGCAGTACTTC. Translating gives CASSEGLGVSYEQYF. The rearrangement joins TRBV6-1 to TRBJ2-7; the D is unclear. Looked up from germline, CDR1 is MNHNS and CDR2 is SASEGT. The V end was cut by 1 base, the J end by 0 bases, with 10 bases between. The length of the CDR3 is 15 residues.

The chain has TRBV9 and TRBJ2-1, with 9 bases lining up with TRBD2. This CDR3 is built from 15 residues. Trimming removed 0 bases from V and 8 bases from J; junction bases left unmatched: 6. The germline V gene encodes CDR1 SGDLS and CDR2 YYNGEE. The CDR3: CASSVEIAGDYEQFF. The CDR3 DNA sequence: TGTGCCAGCAGCGTAGAGATAGCGGGAGACTATGAGCAGTTCTTC.